This is a list of T cell receptor beta chains from one sample in a study of memory CD4+ T cells and cytomegalovirus serostatus. The method was immunoSEQ multiplex PCR; TCRdb's version includes in-frame clones alone and lacks a portion of them. The profile shows approximately 53,000 clones, about 78% of them singletons. Sequencing used memory CD4+ T cells from blood. The receptor set was obtained from an adult in good health and CMV-seronegative. CDR3s include the opening cysteine and the closing phenylalanine or tryptophan. Each record gives: J gene, clone size, V gene, D gene, CDR3 DNA, CDR3 protein. A D gene is named only where the DNA matches it firmly. A clone size is listed for some rows: how often the clone was seen (once, few, many), or a class if it is expanded.

>TRBJ2-2|NA|TRBV27|NA
TGTGCCAGCAGTTTTTTCGGGGTCGTCACCGGGGAGCTGTTTTTT
CASSFFGVVTGELFF
>TRBJ2-1|NA|TRBV10-3|TRBD2
TGTGCCATCAGTGAACTTAGCGGGAGCTCCTACAATGAGCAGTTCTTC
CAISELSGSSYNEQFF
>TRBJ1-2|NA|TRBV28|NA
TGTGCCAGCAGTTTAATGGGGAATGGCTACACCTTC
CASSLMGNGYTF
>TRBJ1-2|NA|TRBV7-9|NA
TGTGCCAGCAGCCTGCCCGGGGGCGAAGGCTACACCTTC
CASSLPGGEGYTF
>TRBJ2-5|NA|TRBV11-2|NA
TGTGCCAGCAGCTTGTGGGAGACCCAGTACTTC
CASSLWETQYF
>TRBJ1-5|NA|TRBV7-6|NA
TGTGCCAGCAGCTTACTTTGGGGAGTTTTCAATCAGCCCCAGCATTTT
CASSLLWGVFNQPQHF
>TRBJ1-4|NA|TRBV9|TRBD1
TGTGCCAGCAGCGCCTGGACAGGGGGCGGTGAAAAACTGTTTTTT
CASSAWTGGGEKLFF
>TRBJ2-2|NA|TRBV9|TRBD2
TGTGCCAGCAGCCCCCGAGGGACTAGCACCGGGGAGCTGTTTTTT
CASSPRGTSTGELFF
>TRBJ2-7|NA|TRBV7-9|NA
TGTGCCAGCAGCTTCGTTCCCAGCTACGAGCAGTACTTC
CASSFVPSYEQYF
>TRBJ2-3|NA|TRBV7-9|NA
TGTGCCAGCAGCTTAGACTCCCCCGATACGCAGTATTTT
CASSLDSPDTQYF
>TRBJ2-5|NA|TRBV19|TRBD1
TGTGCCAGTAAACGACAGGGTTACCAAGAGACCCAGTACTTC
CASKRQGYQETQYF
>TRBJ2-7|once|TRBV7-9|NA
TGTGCCAGCAGCCAGGGCCATGGCGGCGAGCAGTACTTC
CASSQGHGGEQYF
>TRBJ1-1|NA|TRBV18|TRBD1
TGTGCCAGCTCACCGGAGGGACAGGGTTTTTACTGGAACACTGAAGCTTTCTTT
CASSPEGQGFYWNTEAFF
>TRBJ1-1|NA|TRBV5-1|NA
TGCGCCAGCAGCTTGGAAGGCGGGAACACTGAAGCTTTCTTT
CASSLEGGNTEAFF
>TRBJ2-7|NA|TRBV7-9|TRBD1
TGTGCCAGCAGCTCCCTCAGGGGGACCCTATACGAGCAGTACTTC
CASSSLRGTLYEQYF
>TRBJ2-1|NA|TRBV10-3|NA
TGTGCCATCAGTGAGTCGACGATATCCAGTGGCAATGAGCAGTTCTTC
CAISESTISSGNEQFF
>TRBJ1-4|NA|TRBV6-5|NA
TGTGCCAGCAGTTACTCGAGGGGGACAACTAATGAAAAACTGTTTTTT
CASSYSRGTTNEKLFF
>TRBJ2-3|few|TRBV19|NA
TGTGCCACCAAAAGGGGGAGAACTAGCACAGATACGCAGTATTTT
CATKRGRTSTDTQYF
>TRBJ2-1|once|TRBV28|TRBD2
TGTGCCAGCAGTTTTCCCCTAGCGGGAGCAAGGGGAGAGCAGTTCTTC
CASSFPLAGARGEQFF
>TRBJ2-2|NA|TRBV30|NA
TGTGCCTGGAGCCGTAGGAACACCGGGGAGCTGTTTTTT
CAWSRRNTGELFF
>TRBJ1-3|few|TRBV9|NA
TGTGCCAGCAGCCCATCGACAGGAAACACCATATATTTT
CASSPSTGNTIYF
>TRBJ1-4|NA|TRBV9|NA
TGTGCCAGCAGCGGCCGGGACTCAAAACTGTTTTTT
CASSGRDSKLFF
>TRBJ2-7|once|TRBV5-1|TRBD1
TGCGCCAGCAGCGGGGGACAGGGGGCCTACGAGCAGTACTTC
CASSGGQGAYEQYF
>TRBJ2-7|NA|TRBV28|NA
TGTGCCAGCAGTCCCCATAACTACGAGCAGTACTTC
CASSPHNYEQYF
>TRBJ2-7|NA|TRBV19|NA
TGTGCCAGTAGTAGAGGGCTTACTAGGGAGAGCTCCTACGAGCAGTACTTC
CASSRGLTRESSYEQYF
>TRBJ2-7|NA|TRBV19|NA
TGTGCCAGTAGTATATCGGCAGGGAGGCTCTACGAGCAGTACTTC
CASSISAGRLYEQYF
>TRBJ1-1|NA|TRBV7-9|NA
TGTGCCAGCAGCTTAGCGGGCAGACTAGGCACTGAAGCTTTCTTT
CASSLAGRLGTEAFF
>TRBJ2-7|NA|TRBV9|TRBD2
TGTGCCAGCAGCGTAGCCGGACAGGCCGGGACTAGCGGGACAACCTACGAGCAGTACTTC
CASSVAGQAGTSGTTYEQYF
>TRBJ2-5|once|TRBV6-1|TRBD2
TGTGCCAGCAGTCAAGATTTAGCGGGAGCGGGAGAGACCCAGTACTTC
CASSQDLAGAGETQYF
>TRBJ1-2|NA|TRBV30|TRBD1
TGTGCCTGGAGTGTAGCCGGACAGGGCAACTATGGCTACACCTTC
CAWSVAGQGNYGYTF
>TRBJ1-2|NA|TRBV28|NA
TGTGCCAGCAGTTTATTGGACAGCTATGGCTACACCTTC
CASSLLDSYGYTF
>TRBJ2-5|NA|TRBV29-1|NA
TGCAGCGCCCAACCTCGCCCTAAAGAGACCCAGTACTTC
CSAQPRPKETQYF
>TRBJ1-2|NA|TRBV30|TRBD1
TGTGCCTGGAGCAGATTGGCCGGGACAGGGGGTAACTATGGCTACACCTTC
CAWSRLAGTGGNYGYTF
>TRBJ2-6|NA|TRBV2|NA
TGTGCCAGCAGACCGGCATTGTCTGGGGCCAACGTCCTGACTTTC
CASRPALSGANVLTF
>TRBJ2-5|NA|TRBV18|TRBD1
TGTGCCAGCTCACCACTCCCCCCAGGGGGCATGGAGACCCAGTACTTC
CASSPLPPGGMETQYF
>TRBJ2-2|NA|TRBV6-6|NA
TGTGCCAGCAGTTACTCCGGGACGGTGAACACCGGGGAGCTGTTTTTT
CASSYSGTVNTGELFF
>TRBJ1-1|NA|TRBV21-1|NA
TGTGCCAGCAGCAAAGGAGAGCGGGACAGGGCTCCGAACACTGAAGCTTTCTTT
CASSKGERDRAPNTEAFF
>TRBJ2-7|NA|TRBV4-1|TRBD2
TGCGCCAGCAGCCAAGGTCCTGGGGGGGAAACCCGCGAGCAGTACTTC
CASSQGPGGETREQYF
>TRBJ1-1|few|TRBV19|NA
TGTGCCAGTACGCGTCTTTTGGGACAACTGAACACTGAAGCTTTCTTT
CASTRLLGQLNTEAFF
>TRBJ1-4|NA|TRBV28|TRBD1
TGTGCCAGCAGCCGAAGAACAGGGGGCGCTGAAAAACTGTTTTTT
CASSRRTGGAEKLFF
>TRBJ2-3|NA|TRBV2|TRBD2
TGTGCCAGCAGGAACCTAGCGGGAGGTGGCACAGATACGCAGTATTTT
CASRNLAGGGTDTQYF
>TRBJ1-3|NA|TRBV7-9|NA
TGTGCCAGCAGCTTGGGGGGCTCTGGAAACACCATATATTTT
CASSLGGSGNTIYF
>TRBJ2-7|NA|TRBV5-1|NA
TGCGCCAGCAGCTTGAAGTCTCGGGGGCAGGGCGAGCAGTACTTC
CASSLKSRGQGEQYF
>TRBJ1-1|NA|TRBV30|NA
TGTGCCTGGAGTGTGGACAGTACGAACACTGAAGCTTTCTTT
CAWSVDSTNTEAFF